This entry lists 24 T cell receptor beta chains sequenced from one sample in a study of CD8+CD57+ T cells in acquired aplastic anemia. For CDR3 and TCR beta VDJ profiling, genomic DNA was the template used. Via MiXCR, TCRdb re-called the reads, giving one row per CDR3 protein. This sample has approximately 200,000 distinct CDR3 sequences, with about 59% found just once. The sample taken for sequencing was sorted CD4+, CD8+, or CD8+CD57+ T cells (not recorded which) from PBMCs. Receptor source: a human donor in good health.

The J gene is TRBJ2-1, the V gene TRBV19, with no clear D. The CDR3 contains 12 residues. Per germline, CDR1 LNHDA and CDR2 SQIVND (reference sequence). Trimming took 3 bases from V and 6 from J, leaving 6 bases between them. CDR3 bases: TGTGCCAGTAGTATCGGTCCCAATGAGCAGTTCTTC. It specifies CASSIGPNEQFF.

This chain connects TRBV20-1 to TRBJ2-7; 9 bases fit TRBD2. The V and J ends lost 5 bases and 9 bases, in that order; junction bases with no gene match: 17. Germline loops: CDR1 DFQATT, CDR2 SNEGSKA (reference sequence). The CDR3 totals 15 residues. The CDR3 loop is CSADPRGGRGTVQYF. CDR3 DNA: TGCAGTGCTGACCCAAGGGGCGGGAGGGGGACCGTGCAGTACTTC.

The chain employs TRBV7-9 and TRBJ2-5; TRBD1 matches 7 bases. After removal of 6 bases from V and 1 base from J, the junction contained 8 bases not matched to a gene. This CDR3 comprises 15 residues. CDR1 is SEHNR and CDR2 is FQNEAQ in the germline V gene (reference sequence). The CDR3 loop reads CASRASGQFQETQYF. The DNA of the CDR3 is TGTGCCAGCAGAGCCTCGGGACAGTTCCAAGAGACCCAGTACTTC.

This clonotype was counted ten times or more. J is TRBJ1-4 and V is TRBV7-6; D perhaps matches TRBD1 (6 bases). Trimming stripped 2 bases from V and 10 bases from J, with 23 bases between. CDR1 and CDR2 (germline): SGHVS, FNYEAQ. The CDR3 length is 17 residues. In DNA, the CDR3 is TGTGCCAGCAGCTTAAGCCGGGACACGGAATATGTCCCAAAACTGTTTTTT. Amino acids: CASSLSRDTEYVPKLFF. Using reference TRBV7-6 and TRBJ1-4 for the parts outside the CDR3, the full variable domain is GAGVSQSPRYKVTKRGQDVALRCDPISGHVSLYWYRQALGQGPEFLTYFNYEAQQDKSGLPNDRFSAERPEGSISTLTIQRTEQRDSAMYRCASSLSRDTEYVPKLFFGSGTQLSVL.

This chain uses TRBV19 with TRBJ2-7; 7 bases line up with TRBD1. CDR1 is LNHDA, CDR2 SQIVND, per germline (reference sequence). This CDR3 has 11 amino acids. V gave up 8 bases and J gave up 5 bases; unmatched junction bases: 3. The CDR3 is CASLGGHEQYF. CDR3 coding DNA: TGTGCCAGTCTAGGGGGCCACGAGCAGTACTTC.

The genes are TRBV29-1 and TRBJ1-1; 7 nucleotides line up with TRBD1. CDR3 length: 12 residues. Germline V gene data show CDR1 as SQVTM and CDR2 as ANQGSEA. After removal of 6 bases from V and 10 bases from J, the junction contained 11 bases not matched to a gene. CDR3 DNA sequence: TGCAGCGTCATTGACAGGGCGGAGGGAGCTTTCTTT. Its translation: CSVIDRAEGAFF.

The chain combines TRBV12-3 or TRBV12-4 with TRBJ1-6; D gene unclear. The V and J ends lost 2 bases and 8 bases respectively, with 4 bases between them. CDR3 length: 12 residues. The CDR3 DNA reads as TGTGCCAGCAGTTTATCTGATTCACCCCTCCACTTT. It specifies CASSLSDSPLHF.

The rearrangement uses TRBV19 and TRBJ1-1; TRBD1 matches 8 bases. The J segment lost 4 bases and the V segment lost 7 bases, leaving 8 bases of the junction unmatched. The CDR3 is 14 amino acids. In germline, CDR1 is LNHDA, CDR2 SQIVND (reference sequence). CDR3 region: CASTKTGGITEAFF. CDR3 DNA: TGTGCCAGTACCAAAACAGGGGGGATCACTGAAGCTTTCTTT.

The chain's CDR3 is CSAGENSPLHF. The CDR3 region has the DNA TGCAGTGCAGGGGAAAATTCACCCCTCCACTTT. The genes are TRBV20-1 and TRBJ1-6, with TRBD1 as a possible D gene (5 bases). Trimming removed 6 bases at V and 7 bases at J, with 7 bases between. Germline CDR1 and CDR2: DFQATT and SNEGSKA (reference sequence). The CDR3 spans 11 residues.

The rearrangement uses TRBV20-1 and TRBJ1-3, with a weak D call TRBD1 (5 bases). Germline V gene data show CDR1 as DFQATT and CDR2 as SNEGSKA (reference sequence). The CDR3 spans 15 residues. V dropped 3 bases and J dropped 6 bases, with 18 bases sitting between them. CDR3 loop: CSASSPTGRQNTIYF. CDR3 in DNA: TGCAGTGCTAGTTCACCAACGGGACGTCAAAACACCATATATTTT.

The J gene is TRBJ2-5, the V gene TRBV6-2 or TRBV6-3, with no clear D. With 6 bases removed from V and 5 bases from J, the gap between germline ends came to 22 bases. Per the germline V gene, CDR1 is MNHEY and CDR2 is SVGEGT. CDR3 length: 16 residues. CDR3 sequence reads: CASSRWEYSLRETQYF. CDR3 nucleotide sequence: TGTGCCAGCAGCCGATGGGAATATTCGCTCCGGGAGACCCAGTACTTC.

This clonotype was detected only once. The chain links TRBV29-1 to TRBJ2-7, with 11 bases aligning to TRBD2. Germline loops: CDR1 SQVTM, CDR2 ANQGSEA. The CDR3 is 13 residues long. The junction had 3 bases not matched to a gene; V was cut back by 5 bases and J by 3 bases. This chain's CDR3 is CSVTSGGRYEQYF. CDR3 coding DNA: TGCAGCGTTACTAGCGGGGGCCGCTACGAGCAGTACTTC.

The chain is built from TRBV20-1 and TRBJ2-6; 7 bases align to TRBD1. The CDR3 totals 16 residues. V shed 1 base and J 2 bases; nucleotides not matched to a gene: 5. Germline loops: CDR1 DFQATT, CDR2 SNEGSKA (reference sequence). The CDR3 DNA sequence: TGCAGTGCTAGAGGTAGACAGGGACCTGGGGCCAACGTCCTGACTTTC. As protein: CSARGRQGPGANVLTF.

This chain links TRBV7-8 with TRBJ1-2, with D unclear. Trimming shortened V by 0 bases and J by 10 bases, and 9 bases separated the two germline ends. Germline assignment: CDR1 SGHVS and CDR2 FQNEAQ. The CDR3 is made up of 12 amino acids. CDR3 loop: CASSLARQTYTF. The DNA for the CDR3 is TGTGCCAGCAGCTTAGCGCGGCAGACCTACACCTTC.

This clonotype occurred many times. In DNA form, the CDR3 reads TGTGCCAGCAGGGCGAAGTCGGGGCTCGGCTACACCTTC. It encodes CASRAKSGLGYTF. V and J are TRBV7-9 and TRBJ1-2, with a tentative D call TRBD1 (5 bases). The V gene's germline CDR1 is SEHNR and CDR2 FQNEAQ (reference sequence). V was clipped by 6 bases and J by 8 bases, with 16 bases between them. CDR3 length: 13 residues.

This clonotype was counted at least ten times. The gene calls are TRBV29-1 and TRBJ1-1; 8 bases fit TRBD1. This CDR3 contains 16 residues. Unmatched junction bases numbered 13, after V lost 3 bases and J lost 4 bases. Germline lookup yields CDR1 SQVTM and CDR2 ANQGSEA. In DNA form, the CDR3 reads TGCAGCGTTGACGGACAGGGTTCGGGGTTGGGCACTGAAGCTTTCTTT. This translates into CSVDGQGSGLGTEAFF.

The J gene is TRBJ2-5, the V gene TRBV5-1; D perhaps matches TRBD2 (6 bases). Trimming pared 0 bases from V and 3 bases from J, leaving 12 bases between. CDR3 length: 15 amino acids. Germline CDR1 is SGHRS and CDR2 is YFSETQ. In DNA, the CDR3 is TGCGCCAGCAGCTTGGCCGGGAGAGGAGAAGAGACCCAGTACTTC. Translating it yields CASSLAGRGEETQYF. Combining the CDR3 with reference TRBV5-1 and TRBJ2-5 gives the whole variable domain KAGVTQTPRYLIKTRGQQVTLSCSPISGHRSVSWYQQTPGQGLQFLFEYFSETQRNKGNFPGRFSGRQFSNSRSEMNVSTLELGDSALYLCASSLAGRGEETQYFGPGTRLLVL.

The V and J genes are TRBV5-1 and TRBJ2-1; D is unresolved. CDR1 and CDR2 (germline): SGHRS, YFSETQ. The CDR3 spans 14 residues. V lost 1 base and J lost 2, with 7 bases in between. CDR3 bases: TGCGCCAGCAGCTTGCAATCCGCCTACAATGAGCAGTTCTTC. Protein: CASSLQSAYNEQFF.

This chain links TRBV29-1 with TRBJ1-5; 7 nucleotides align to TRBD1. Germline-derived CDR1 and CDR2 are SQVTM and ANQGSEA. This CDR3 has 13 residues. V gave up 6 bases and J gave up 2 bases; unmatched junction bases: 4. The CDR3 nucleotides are TGCAGCGTCAACGGACAGGGCAATCAGCCCCAGCATTTT. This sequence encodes CSVNGQGNQPQHF.

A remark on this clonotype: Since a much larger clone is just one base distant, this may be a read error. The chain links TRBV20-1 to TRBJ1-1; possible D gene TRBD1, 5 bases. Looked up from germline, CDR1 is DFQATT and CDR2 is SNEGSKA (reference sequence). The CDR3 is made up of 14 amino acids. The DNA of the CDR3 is TGCAGTGCCCCTCAGGTAGGGGTGAACACTGAAACTTTCTTT. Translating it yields CSAPQVGVNTETFF.

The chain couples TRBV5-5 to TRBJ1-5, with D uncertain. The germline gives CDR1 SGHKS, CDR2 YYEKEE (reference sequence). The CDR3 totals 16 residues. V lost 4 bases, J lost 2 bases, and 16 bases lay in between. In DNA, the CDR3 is TGTGCCAGCAGCCGCCTCTCCCAGTTGGGCAATCAGCCCCAGCATTTT. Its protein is CASSRLSQLGNQPQHF.

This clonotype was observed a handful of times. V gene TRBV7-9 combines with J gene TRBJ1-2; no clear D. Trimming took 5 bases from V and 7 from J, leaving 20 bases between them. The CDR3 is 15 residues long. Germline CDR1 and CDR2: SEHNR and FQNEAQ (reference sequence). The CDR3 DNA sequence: TGTGCCAGCAGCCCACCCACCAGGAACCAATTTGGCTACACCTTC. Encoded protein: CASSPPTRNQFGYTF.

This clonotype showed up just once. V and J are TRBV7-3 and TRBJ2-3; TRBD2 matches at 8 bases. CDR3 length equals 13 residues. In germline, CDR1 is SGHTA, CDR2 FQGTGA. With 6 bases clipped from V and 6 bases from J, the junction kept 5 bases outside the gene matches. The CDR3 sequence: CASRTSVRDTQYF. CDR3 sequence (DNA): TGTGCCAGCAGGACTAGCGTGAGGGATACGCAGTATTTT.

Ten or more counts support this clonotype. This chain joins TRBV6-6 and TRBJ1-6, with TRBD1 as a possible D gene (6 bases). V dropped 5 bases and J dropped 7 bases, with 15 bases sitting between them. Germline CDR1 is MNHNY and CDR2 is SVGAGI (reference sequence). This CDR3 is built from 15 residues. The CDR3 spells CASSTRTDYNSPLHF. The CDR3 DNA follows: TGTGCCAGCAGTACGAGGACAGATTACAATTCACCCCTCCACTTT.